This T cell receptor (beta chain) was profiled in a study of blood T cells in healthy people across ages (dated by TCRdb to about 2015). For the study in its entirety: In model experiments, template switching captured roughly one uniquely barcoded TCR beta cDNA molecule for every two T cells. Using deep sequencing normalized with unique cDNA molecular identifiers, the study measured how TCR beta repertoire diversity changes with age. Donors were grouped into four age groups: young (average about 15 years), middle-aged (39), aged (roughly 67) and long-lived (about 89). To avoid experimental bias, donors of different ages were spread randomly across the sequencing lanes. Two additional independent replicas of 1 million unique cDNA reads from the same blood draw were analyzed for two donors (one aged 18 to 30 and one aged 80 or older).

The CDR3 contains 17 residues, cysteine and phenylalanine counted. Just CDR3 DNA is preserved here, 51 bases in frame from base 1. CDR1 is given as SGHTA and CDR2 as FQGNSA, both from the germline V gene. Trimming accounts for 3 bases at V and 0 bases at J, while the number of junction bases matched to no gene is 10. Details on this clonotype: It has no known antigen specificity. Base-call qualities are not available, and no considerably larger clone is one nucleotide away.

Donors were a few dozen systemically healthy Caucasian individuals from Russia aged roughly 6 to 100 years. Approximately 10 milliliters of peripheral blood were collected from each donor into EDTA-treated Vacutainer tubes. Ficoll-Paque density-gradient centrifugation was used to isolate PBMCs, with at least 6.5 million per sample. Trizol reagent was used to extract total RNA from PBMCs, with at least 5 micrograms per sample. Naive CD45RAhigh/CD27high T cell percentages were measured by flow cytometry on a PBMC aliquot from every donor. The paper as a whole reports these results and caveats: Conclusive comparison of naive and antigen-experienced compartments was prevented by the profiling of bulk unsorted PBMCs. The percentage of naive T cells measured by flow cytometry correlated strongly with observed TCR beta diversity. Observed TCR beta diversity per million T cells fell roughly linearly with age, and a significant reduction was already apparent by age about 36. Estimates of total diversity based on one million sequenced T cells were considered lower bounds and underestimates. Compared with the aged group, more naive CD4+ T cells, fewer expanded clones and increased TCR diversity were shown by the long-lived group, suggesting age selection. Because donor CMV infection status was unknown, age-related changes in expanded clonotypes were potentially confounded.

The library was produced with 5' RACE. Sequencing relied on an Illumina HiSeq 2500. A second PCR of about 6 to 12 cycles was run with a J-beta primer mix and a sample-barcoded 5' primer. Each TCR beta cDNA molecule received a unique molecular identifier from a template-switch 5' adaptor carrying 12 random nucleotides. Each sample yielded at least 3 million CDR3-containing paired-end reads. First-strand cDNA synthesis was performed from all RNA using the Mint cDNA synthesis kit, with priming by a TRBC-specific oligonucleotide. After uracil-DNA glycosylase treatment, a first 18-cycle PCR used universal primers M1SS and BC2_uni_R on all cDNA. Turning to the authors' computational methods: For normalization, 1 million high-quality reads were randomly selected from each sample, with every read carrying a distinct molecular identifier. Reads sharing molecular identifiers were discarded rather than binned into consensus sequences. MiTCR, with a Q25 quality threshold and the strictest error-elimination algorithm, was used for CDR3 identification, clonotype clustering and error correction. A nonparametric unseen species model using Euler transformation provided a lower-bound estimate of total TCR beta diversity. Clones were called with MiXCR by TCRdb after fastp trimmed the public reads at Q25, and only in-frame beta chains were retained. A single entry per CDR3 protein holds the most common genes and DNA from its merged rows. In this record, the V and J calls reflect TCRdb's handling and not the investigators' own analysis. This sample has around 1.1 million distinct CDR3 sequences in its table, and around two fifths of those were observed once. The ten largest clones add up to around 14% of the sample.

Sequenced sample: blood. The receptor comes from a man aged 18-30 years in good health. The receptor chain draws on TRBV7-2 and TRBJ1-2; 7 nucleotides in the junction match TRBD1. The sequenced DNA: TGTGCCAGCAGCTTCGCCCCTGACAGGGACTCTAACTATGGCTACACCTTC. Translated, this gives CASSFAPDRDSNYGYTF.